Listed here are 4 T cell receptor beta chains from one sample, sequenced in a study of cytomegalovirus exposure and HLA in healthy donors. Only in-frame clones appear in the TCRdb table, and some are missing; sequencing was by immunoSEQ multiplex PCR. The table records approximately 150,000 clones, 80% to 90% of them present only once. The sample taken for sequencing was PBMCs. These receptors originate from a woman aged 30 to 39 in good health and CMV-seronegative.

The gene calls are TRBV6-4 and TRBJ2-5, with 7 bases lining up with TRBD2. Germline values: CDR1 MRHNA, CDR2 SNTAGT. Germline trimming cut 8 bases from V and 0 bases from J; bases unmatched to any gene: 9. The CDR3 sequence is 15 residues long. The CDR3 sequence is CASSVSSGDQETQYF. The CDR3 DNA reads TGTGCCAGCTCCGTGTCTAGCGGAGACCAAGAGACCCAGTACTTC.

The chain joins TRBV6-5 to TRBJ1-1; 7 bases are a match to TRBD1. V dropped 6 bases and J dropped 4; count of bases not matched to a gene: 5. The CDR3 covers 13 residues. Germline lookup yields CDR1 MNHEY and CDR2 SVGAGI. CDR3 region: CASSRGQLTEAFF. The CDR3 coding sequence is TGTGCCAGCAGCCGGGGACAGCTCACTGAAGCTTTCTTT.

The chain combines TRBV6-5 with TRBJ1-4; no firm D call. This CDR3 comprises 13 residues. With 6 bases removed from V and 7 bases from J, the gap between germline ends came to 12 bases. The V gene's germline CDR1 is MNHEY and CDR2 SVGAGI. In DNA form, the CDR3 reads TGTGCCAGCAGAGTCGTATCAGGTGAAAAACTGTTTTTT. It specifies CASRVVSGEKLFF.

The chain uses TRBV11-2 and TRBJ2-7; D may be TRBD2 (6 bases). The germline V and J ends were trimmed by 3 bases and 6 bases, with 15 bases remaining between them. The CDR3 spans 14 residues. The V gene's germline CDR1 is SGHAT and CDR2 FQNNGV. CDR3 amino acids: CASSLPRLGGEQYF. In nucleotides, the CDR3 is TGTGCCAGCAGCTTGCCTCGATTGGGGGGCGAGCAGTACTTC.